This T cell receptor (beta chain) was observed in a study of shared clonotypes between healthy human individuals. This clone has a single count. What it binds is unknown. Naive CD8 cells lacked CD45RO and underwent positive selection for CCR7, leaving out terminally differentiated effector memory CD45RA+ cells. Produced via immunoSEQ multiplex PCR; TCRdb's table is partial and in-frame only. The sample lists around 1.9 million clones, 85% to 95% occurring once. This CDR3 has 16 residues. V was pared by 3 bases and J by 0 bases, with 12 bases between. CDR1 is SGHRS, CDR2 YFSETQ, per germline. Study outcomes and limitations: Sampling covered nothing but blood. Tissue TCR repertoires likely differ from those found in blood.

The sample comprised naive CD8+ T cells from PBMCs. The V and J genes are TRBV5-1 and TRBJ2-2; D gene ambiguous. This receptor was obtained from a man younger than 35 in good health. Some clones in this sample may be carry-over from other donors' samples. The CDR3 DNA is TGCGCCAGCAGCTCGGTGGTCGTCTCGAACACCGGGGAGCTGTTTTTT. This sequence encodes CASSSVVVSNTGELFF.